These T cell receptor beta chains were read from a single sample in a study of cytomegalovirus exposure and HLA in healthy donors. Assay used: immunoSEQ multiplex PCR; TCRdb lists only in-frame clones, some missing. The sample has about 110,000 clones, around 85% seen once. Specimen: PBMCs. These receptors all stem from a man aged 40-49 years in good health and CMV-seronegative. Each CDR3 is given without its conserved first and last residue.

J: TRBJ2-7; V: TRBV30; CDR3: AWSGGGYEQY
J: TRBJ1-1; V: TRBV6-9; CDR3: ASSYRVLDRRHEAF
J: TRBJ1-6; V: TRBV7-9; CDR3: ASSRDRNSPLH
J: TRBJ2-3; V: TRBV7-3; CDR3: ASSSLRGAGDTQY
J: TRBJ2-3; V: TRBV7-9; CDR3: ASSSQGFGTDTQY
J: TRBJ2-6; V: TRBV5-4; CDR3: ASSSSLSGANVLT
J: TRBJ2-3; V: TRBV6-1; CDR3: ASWTGGAVDTQY
J: TRBJ1-1; V: TRBV28; CDR3: ASSLQGIRMNTEAF
J: TRBJ1-6; V: TRBV2; CDR3: ARSERGQTNSPLH
J: TRBJ1-6; V: TRBV28; CDR3: ASNEPQGGSSYNSPLH
J: TRBJ2-7; V: TRBV6-5; CDR3: ASSSLQGNEQY
J: TRBJ2-7; V: TRBV15; CDR3: ATSRDPARGDEQY
J: TRBJ1-1; V: TRBV7-2; CDR3: ASSPILAQAF
J: TRBJ1-2; V: TRBV6-5; CDR3: AVHFGEGPNYGYT
J: TRBJ1-1; V: TRBV5-6; CDR3: ASSLFRGYTEAF
J: TRBJ1-1; V: TRBV11-2; CDR3: ASSLEGAQGTEAF
J: .; V: TRBV5-7; CDR3: ASSRGTATYEQY
J: TRBJ2-7; V: TRBV7-2; CDR3: ASSSFRGSQQY
J: TRBJ2-7; V: TRBV2; CDR3: ASRGQYYEQY
J: TRBJ1-1; V: TRBV11-2; CDR3: ASSPVGQGATEAF
J: TRBJ1-1; V: TRBV6-5; CDR3: ASSPTGVNTEAF
J: TRBJ1-1; V: TRBV29-1; CDR3: SVVVSGFMNTEAF
J: TRBJ2-7; V: TRBV6-1; CDR3: ASSTGGSIYEQY
J: TRBJ1-2; V: TRBV6-5; CDR3: ASRTGINYGYT
J: TRBJ2-7; V: TRBV18; CDR3: ASSPGQQSYEQY
J: TRBJ2-1; V: TRBV27; CDR3: ASKTGNHEQF
J: TRBJ2-2; V: TRBV7-9; CDR3: ASKGQGAVNAGELF
J: TRBJ1-1; V: TRBV19; CDR3: ASRPASGNTEAF
J: TRBJ2-3; V: TRBV30; CDR3: AWSLGGPQY
J: TRBJ2-5; V: TRBV19; CDR3: ASSSTGRRSETQY
J: TRBJ2-3; V: TRBV27; CDR3: ASSSPPADTQY
J: TRBJ2-1; V: TRBV18; CDR3: ASSPGLNNEQF